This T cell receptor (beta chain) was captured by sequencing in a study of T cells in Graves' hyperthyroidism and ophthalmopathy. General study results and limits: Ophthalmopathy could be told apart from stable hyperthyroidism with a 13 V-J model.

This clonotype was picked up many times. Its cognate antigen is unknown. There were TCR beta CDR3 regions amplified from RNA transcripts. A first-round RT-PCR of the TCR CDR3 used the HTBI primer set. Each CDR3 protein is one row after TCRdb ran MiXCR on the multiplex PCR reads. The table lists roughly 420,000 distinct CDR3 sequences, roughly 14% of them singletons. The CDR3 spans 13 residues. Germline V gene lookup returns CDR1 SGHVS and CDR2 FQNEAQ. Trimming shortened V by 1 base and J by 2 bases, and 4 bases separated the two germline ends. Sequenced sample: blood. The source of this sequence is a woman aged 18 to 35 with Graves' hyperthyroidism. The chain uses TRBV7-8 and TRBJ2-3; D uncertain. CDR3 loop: CASSLDVTDTQYF. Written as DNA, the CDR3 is TGTGCCAGCAGCTTAGATGTCACAGATACGCAGTATTTT.